This T cell receptor (beta chain) originates from a study of tumor-infiltrating lymphocytes in primary liver carcinoma. The blood RNA (from unsorted whole blood) was obtained, and germline DNA was also extracted. V was clipped by 2 bases and J by 4 bases; unmatched bases: 6. Per the germline V gene, CDR1 is SGHRS and CDR2 is YFSETQ. The CDR3 loop spans 15 amino acids. A constant-region primer served to make TCR beta cDNA from roughly 540 ng total RNA. Investigators got TCR beta libraries out of three nested multiplex PCR rounds, done with slightly modified ARM-PCR. Each of the first two PCR rounds ran roughly 10 cycles with TRBV1-TRBV30 forward and C-beta reverse primers. TCRdb re-derived calls from the multiplex PCR reads in MiXCR, one entry per CDR3 protein. Among about 200,000 distinct CDR3 sequences listed, around three fifths were seen once.

The chain combines TRBV5-1 with TRBJ2-3, with TRBD2 matching over 8 bases. This receptor was obtained from a woman aged 55 to 70 with primary liver carcinoma and hepatitis B virus infection. The sample consisted of peripheral blood. The CDR3 DNA reads as TGCGCCAGCAGCTTACGGACCGGGAGGGCAGATACGCAGTATTTT. Amino acid sequence: CASSLRTGRADTQYF.